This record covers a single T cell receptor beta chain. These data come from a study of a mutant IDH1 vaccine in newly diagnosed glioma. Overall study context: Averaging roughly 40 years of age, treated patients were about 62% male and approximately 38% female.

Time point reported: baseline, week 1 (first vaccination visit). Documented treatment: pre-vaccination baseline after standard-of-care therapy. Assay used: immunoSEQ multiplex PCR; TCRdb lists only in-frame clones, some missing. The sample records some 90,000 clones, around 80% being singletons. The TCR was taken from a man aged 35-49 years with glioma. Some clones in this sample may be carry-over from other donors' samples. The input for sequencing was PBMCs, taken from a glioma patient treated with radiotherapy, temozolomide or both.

For the CDR3, the DNA is TGTGCCAGCAGTGATTACGAGCAGTACTTC. It encodes CASSDYEQYF. This rearrangement joins TRBV6-1 to TRBJ2-7; D gene uncertain. The CDR3 runs 10 residues. Trimming stripped 3 bases from V and 4 bases from J, with 1 base between. Germline loops: CDR1 MNHNS, CDR2 SASEGT.